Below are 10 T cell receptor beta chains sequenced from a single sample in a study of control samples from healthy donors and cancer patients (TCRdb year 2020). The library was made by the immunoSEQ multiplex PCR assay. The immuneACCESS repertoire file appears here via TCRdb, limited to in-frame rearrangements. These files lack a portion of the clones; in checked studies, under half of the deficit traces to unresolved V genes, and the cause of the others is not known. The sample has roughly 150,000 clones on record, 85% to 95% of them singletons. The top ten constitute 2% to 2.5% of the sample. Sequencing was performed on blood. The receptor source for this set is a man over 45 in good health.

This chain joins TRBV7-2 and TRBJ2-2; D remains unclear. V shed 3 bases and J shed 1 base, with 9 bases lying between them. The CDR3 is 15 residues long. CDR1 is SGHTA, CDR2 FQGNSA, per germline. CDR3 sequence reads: CASSFVVQNTGELFF. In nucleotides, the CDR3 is TGTGCCAGCAGCTTTGTGGTCCAGAACACCGGGGAGCTGTTTTTT.

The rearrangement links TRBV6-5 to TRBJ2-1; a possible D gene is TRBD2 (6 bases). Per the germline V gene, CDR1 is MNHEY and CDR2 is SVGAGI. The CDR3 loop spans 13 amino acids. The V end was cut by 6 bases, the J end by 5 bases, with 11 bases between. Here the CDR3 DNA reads TGTGCCAGCAGGGGCACTAGCAACAATGAGCAGTTCTTC. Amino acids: CASRGTSNNEQFF.

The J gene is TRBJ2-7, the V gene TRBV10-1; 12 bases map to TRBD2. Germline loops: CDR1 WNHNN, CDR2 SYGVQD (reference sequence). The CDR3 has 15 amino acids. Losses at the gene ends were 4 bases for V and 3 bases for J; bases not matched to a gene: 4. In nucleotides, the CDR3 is TGCGCCAGCAGTGGAACTAGCGGGAGGCTCTACGAGCAGTACTTC. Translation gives CASSGTSGRLYEQYF.

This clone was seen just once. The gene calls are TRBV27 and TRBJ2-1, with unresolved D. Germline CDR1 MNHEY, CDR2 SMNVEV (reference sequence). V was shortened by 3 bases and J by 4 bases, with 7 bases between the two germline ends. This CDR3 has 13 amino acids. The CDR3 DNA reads TGTGCCAGCAGTTTGTTAGAGTACAATGAGCAGTTCTTC. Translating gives CASSLLEYNEQFF.

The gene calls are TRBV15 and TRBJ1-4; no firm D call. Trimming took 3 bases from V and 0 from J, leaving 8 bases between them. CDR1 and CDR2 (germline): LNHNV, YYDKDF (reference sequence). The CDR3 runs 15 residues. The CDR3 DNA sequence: TGTGCCACCAGCAGCCTGCGGGCAACTAATGAAAAACTGTTTTTT. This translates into CATSSLRATNEKLFF.

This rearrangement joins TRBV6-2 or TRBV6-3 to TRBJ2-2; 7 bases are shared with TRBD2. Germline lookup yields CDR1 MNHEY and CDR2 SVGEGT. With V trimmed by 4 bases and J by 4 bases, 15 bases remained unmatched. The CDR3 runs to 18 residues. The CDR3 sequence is CASSSAGRGRARTGELFF. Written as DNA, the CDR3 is TGTGCCAGCAGTTCTGCAGGTCGAGGGAGGGCGCGCACCGGGGAGCTGTTTTTT.

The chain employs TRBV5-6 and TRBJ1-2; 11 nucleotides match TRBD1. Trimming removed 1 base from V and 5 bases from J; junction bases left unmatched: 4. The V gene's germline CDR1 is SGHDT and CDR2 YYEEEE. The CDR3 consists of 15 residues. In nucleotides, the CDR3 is TGTGCCAGCAGCTTGCCCGGGACAGGGGGTTATGGCTACACCTTC. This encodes CASSLPGTGGYGYTF.

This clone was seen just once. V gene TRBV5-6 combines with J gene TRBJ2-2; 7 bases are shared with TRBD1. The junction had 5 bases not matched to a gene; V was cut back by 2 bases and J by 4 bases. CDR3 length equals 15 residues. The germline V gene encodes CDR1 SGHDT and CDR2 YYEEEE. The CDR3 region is CASSLTQGRTGELFF. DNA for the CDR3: TGTGCCAGCAGCTTAACACAGGGGCGCACCGGGGAGCTGTTTTTT.

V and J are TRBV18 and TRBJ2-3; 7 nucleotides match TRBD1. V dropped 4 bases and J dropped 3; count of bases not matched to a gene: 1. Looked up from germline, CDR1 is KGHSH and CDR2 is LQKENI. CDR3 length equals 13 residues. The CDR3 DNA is TGTGCCAGCTCACTGACAGGGACAGATACGCAGTATTTT. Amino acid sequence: CASSLTGTDTQYF.

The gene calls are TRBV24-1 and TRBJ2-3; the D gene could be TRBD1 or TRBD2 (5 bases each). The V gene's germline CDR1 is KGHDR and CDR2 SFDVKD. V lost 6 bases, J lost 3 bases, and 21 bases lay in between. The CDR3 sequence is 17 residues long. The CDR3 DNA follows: TGTGCCACCAGTTCAAAATGGGGCGCGGGTGGGACAGATACGCAGTATTTT. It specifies CATSSKWGAGGTDTQYF.